This T cell receptor (beta chain) was sequenced in a study of early stage breast cancer tumors. This clone was counted a single time. Using immunoSEQ multiplex PCR, the repertoire was profiled, and TCRdb retains in-frame clones only, with some absent. The sample shows roughly 56,000 clones, 65% to 80% of them seen only once. Trimming removed 4 bases at V and 2 bases at J, with 4 bases between. The CDR3 length is 12 residues. The V gene's germline CDR1 is PRHDT and CDR2 FYEKMQ (reference sequence). This TCR derives from a person in their thirties with breast cancer. The chain carries TRBV13 and TRBJ2-3; D gene unclear. The sequenced sample was blood. The CDR3 bases are TGTGCCAGCAGCTCTAACACAGATACGCAGTATTTT. It yields the protein CASSSNTDTQYF.